These 8 T cell receptor beta chains were all obtained from the same sample, sequenced in a study of blood T cell repertoires in COVID-19 (dated by TCRdb to about 2020). Receptors were amplified or captured by the immunoSEQ multiplex PCR assay. The table comes from immuneACCESS by way of TCRdb, which keeps in-frame sequences with V and J called. Part of the clones is missing from these tables; in studies checked, under half for an unresolved V gene and the rest for unknown reasons. The sample table records approximately 270,000 clones; approximately 90% of these occur just once. Approximately 4% of the sample rests with the top ten. Sample: PBMCs or T cells enriched from blood (not recorded which). These receptors were collected from a woman aged 25 to 45 with acute COVID-19.

The V call is TRBV4-1, the J call TRBJ2-1; 7 bases match TRBD2. The trim removed 5 bases at V and 9 bases at J, leaving 19 bases unmatched. Germline-derived CDR1 and CDR2 are MGHRA and YSYEKL. CDR3 length: 17 residues. CDR3 nucleotide sequence: TGCGCCAGCAGCACTTCACCGACTAGCAGCGGCCGGGGTGAGCAGTTCTTC. Its protein is CASSTSPTSSGRGEQFF.

This chain connects TRBV28 to TRBJ2-6, with 8 bases that match TRBD1. The CDR3 length is 19 residues. With V trimmed by 3 bases and J by 1 base, 11 bases remained unmatched. Germline values: CDR1 MDHEN, CDR2 SYDVKM. CDR3 sequence reads: CASSFSGTGSGSGANVLTF. For the CDR3, the DNA is TGTGCCAGCAGTTTTTCCGGGACAGGTTCCGGGTCTGGGGCCAACGTCCTGACTTTC.

The gene calls are TRBV30 and TRBJ2-3; 7 bases match TRBD2. Germline V lookup: CDR1 GTSNPN, CDR2 SVGIG (reference sequence). The CDR3 contains 13 residues. Trimming at V came to 8 bases and at J to 0 bases, leaving 5 bases not matched to a gene. CDR3 loop: CAGPSGSTDTQYF. As DNA, the CDR3 is TGTGCCGGTCCTAGCGGAAGCACAGATACGCAGTATTTT.

This clone was detected only once. The V and J genes are TRBV7-8 and TRBJ2-1; TRBD2 aligns across 12 bases. The CDR3 spans 15 residues. Germline loops: CDR1 SGHVS, CDR2 FQNEAQ. J was trimmed by 9 bases and V by 2 bases; bases with no gene match: 5. CDR3 coding DNA: TGTGCCAGCAGCTTACTAGCGGGAGGGCCAGGTGAGCAGTTCTTC. Translation: CASSLLAGGPGEQFF. Variable domain in full (rest from reference TRBV7-8 and TRBJ2-1): GAGVSQSPRYKVAKRGQDVALRCDPISGHVSLFWYQQALGQGPEFLTYFQNEAQLDKSGLPSDRFFAERPEGSVSTLKIQRTQQEDSAVYLCASSLLAGGPGEQFFGPGTRLTVL.

The chain has TRBV9 and TRBJ2-7; the match to TRBD2 covers 13 bases. The CDR3 is 16 amino acids. Per the germline V gene, CDR1 is SGDLS and CDR2 is YYNGEE. With 1 base clipped from V and 5 bases from J, the junction kept 6 bases outside the gene matches. The DNA of the CDR3 is TGTGCCAGCAGCGTAAATGGACTAGCGGGAGTTAACGAGCAGTACTTC. Its translation is CASSVNGLAGVNEQYF. The full variable domain, rest sourced from reference TRBV9 and TRBJ2-7, is DSGVTQTPKHLITATGQRVTLRCSPRSGDLSVYWYQQSLDQGLQFLIQYYNGEERAKGNILERFSAQQFPDLHSELNLSSLELGDSALYFCASSVNGLAGVNEQYFGPGTRLTVT.

The CDR3 DNA reads TGTGCCAGCAGCTTAGAGGCAGGGTTGTATGGCTACACCTTC. It yields the protein CASSLEAGLYGYTF. This chain connects TRBV7-9 to TRBJ1-2; possible D gene TRBD1, 5 bases. The CDR3 totals 14 residues. The ends were cut back, 1 base at V and 5 bases at J, with 11 bases in the middle. Germline CDR1 is SEHNR and CDR2 is FQNEAQ (reference sequence).

The rearrangement uses TRBV4-2 and TRBJ1-2; 11 bases map to TRBD1. V dropped 3 bases and J dropped 8; count of bases not matched to a gene: 2. Germline V gene sequence: CDR1 LGHNA, CDR2 YNFKEQ. The CDR3 is 13 amino acids. Written as DNA, the CDR3 is TGTGCCAGCAGCCAGGACAGGGGGCAGGGCTACACCTTC. Protein product: CASSQDRGQGYTF.

This chain uses TRBV19 with TRBJ2-7; 7 bases line up with TRBD2. The germline gives CDR1 LNHDA, CDR2 SQIVND (reference sequence). Unmatched junction bases numbered 8, after V lost 9 bases and J lost 0 bases. CDR3 size: 14 residues. DNA for the CDR3: TGTGCCAGCCGGGCTAGCGGCCTCTCCTACGAGCAGTACTTC. This codes for CASRASGLSYEQYF.